Listed here is a single T cell receptor (beta chain). As yet, its antigen is unknown. This specimen comes from a study of T cell responses to AZD1222 COVID-19 vaccine. Notes on the study in general: Clonal diversity was possibly underestimated, and white British individuals and females predominated among donors. The study identified only six AZD1222 recipients as seropositive at baseline.

Sequenced by immunoSEQ multiplex PCR; TCRdb stores in-frame clones only, minus some. The table has 130,000 to 150,000 clones, more than 85% seen once. The V end was cut by 8 bases, the J end by 7 bases, with 21 bases between. The CDR3 covers 15 residues. CDR1 ENHRY and CDR2 SYGVKD come from the germline V gene. The chain links TRBV10-3 to TRBJ1-3; a possible D gene is TRBD1 (6 bases). Sequenced material: peripheral blood, taken on day 0 of AZD1222 vaccination. This TCR derives from an adult in good health. CDR3: CAIRPTLQGRNTIYF. In DNA form, the CDR3 reads TGTGCCATCCGCCCAACACTACAGGGACGGAACACCATATATTTT.